This T cell receptor beta chain derives from a study of T cells in Graves' hyperthyroidism and ophthalmopathy. It was less than 13 ml of fresh peripheral blood that supplied the PBMCs. Study-wide results and caveats: Blood also carried most thyroid clonotypes expanded above 0.001.

This clonotype has ten or more counts. Its antigen is as yet unknown. Amplified TCR beta CDR3 regions derived from RNA transcripts. Primed by the HTBI set, a first-round RT-PCR was run on the TCR CDR3. TCRdb reprocessed the multiplex PCR reads with MiXCR, giving one entry per CDR3 protein. The repertoire holds under 350,000 distinct CDR3 sequences, with 21% as singletons. Trimming removed 6 bases from V and 8 bases from J, with 11 bases in between. The germline gives CDR1 MDHEN, CDR2 SYDVKM. This CDR3 region has 12 residues. The origin of this receptor is a woman between 45 and 65 years old with Graves' hyperthyroidism. The chain uses TRBV28 and TRBJ2-1; D remains unclear. The sequenced material came from blood. CDR3: CASSPRRDEQFF. The CDR3 DNA is TGTGCCAGCAGCCCGCGTAGGGATGAGCAGTTCTTC.